What follows are 18 T cell receptor beta chains derived from one specimen sequenced in a study of chemoradiotherapy in HPV16-positive cancers. Some clones are missing from TCRdb's copy, which holds only in-frame ones; the method was immunoSEQ multiplex PCR. Altogether roughly 11,000 clones are present, just under 80% being singletons, with the ten largest covering approximately 2.3%. This specimen was acquired from a patient who underwent chemoradiotherapy. The source is a human donor with HPV-associated anogenital cancer.

This clone has just a few counts. The V and J genes are TRBV27 and TRBJ2-7, with a weak D call TRBD1 (5 bases). Deletions cut 7 bases from V and 7 bases from J, with 14 bases between. The germline V gene encodes CDR1 MNHEY and CDR2 SMNVEV (reference sequence). This CDR3 comprises 12 residues. The DNA for the CDR3 is TGTGCCAGCATGAAGGGGAAGGGGGAGCAGTACTTC. As protein: CASMKGKGEQYF.

The chain combines TRBV7-2 with TRBJ1-2; D call uncertain. V was shortened by 2 bases and J by 0 bases, with 13 bases between the two germline ends. This CDR3 is built from 16 residues. Germline values: CDR1 SGHTA, CDR2 FQGNSA. CDR3 in DNA: TGTGCCAGCAGCTTACTGAGGTTGGACCCTAACTATGGCTACACCTTC. Its protein product is CASSLLRLDPNYGYTF. The full variable domain, its missing parts supplied by reference TRBV7-2 and TRBJ1-2, is GAGVSQSPSNKVTEKGKDVELRCDPISGHTALYWYRQSLGQGLEFLIYFQGNSAPDKSGLPSDRFSAERTGGSVSTLTIQRTQQEDSAVYLCASSLLRLDPNYGYTFGSGTRLTVV.

Only a few counts were recorded for this clone. The chain links TRBV7-9 to TRBJ1-1, with unresolved D. Trimming took 5 bases from V and 4 from J, leaving 8 bases between them. This CDR3 spans 12 amino acids. CDR1 SEHNR and CDR2 FQNEAQ come from the germline V gene (reference sequence). In DNA, the CDR3 is TGTGCCAGCAGCCTGGGTATCACTGAAGCTTTCTTT. Translating it yields CASSLGITEAFF.

The CDR3 nucleotides read TGCAGCGCTCGGACTGACAACACTGAAGCTTTCTTT. Amino acid sequence: CSARTDNTEAFF. The rearrangement links TRBV29-1 to TRBJ1-1; D unresolved. Germline CDR1 is SQVTM and CDR2 is ANQGSEA. The CDR3 has 12 residues. The germline V and J ends were trimmed by 7 bases and 2 bases, with 11 bases remaining between them.

The chain employs TRBV7-2 and TRBJ1-2; the match to TRBD1 covers 9 bases. This CDR3 is built from 15 residues. With V trimmed by 7 bases and J by 4 bases, 10 bases remained unmatched. CDR1 and CDR2 from the germline V gene are SGHTA and FQGNSA. CDR3 residues: CASTLDRGNSYGYTF. The CDR3 DNA is TGTGCCAGCACCCTAGACAGGGGGAACAGCTATGGCTACACCTTC.

In this sample, this clone turned up a few times. This chain uses TRBV19 with TRBJ2-7; 9 nucleotides line up with TRBD2. The CDR3 runs to 13 residues. The germline V gene has CDR1 LNHDA and CDR2 SQIVND (reference sequence). V shed 7 bases and J 3 bases; nucleotides not matched to a gene: 4. CDR3 nucleotide sequence: TGTGCCAGTATAGGAGCGGGGGGCTACGAGCAGTACTTC. Translating it yields CASIGAGGYEQYF.

This chain uses TRBV9 with TRBJ1-3; D gene unclear. CDR3 length equals 13 residues. The germline V and J ends were trimmed by 4 bases and 1 base, with 6 bases remaining between them. Germline-derived CDR1 and CDR2 are SGDLS and YYNGEE. The CDR3 DNA reads as TGTGCCAGCAGCAGGGCGTCTGGAAACACCATATATTTT. This sequence encodes CASSRASGNTIYF.

The J gene is TRBJ2-2, the V gene TRBV5-1; 10 bases are shared with TRBD1. J lost 6 bases, V lost 4 bases, and 3 bases had no gene match. This CDR3 spans 14 amino acids. CDR1 and CDR2 (germline): SGHRS, YFSETQ. CDR3 coding DNA: TGCGCCAGCAGCATCGGACAGGGGGCCGGGGAGCTGTTTTTT. This encodes CASSIGQGAGELFF. Full variable domain (outside the CDR3, taken from reference TRBV5-1 and TRBJ2-2): KAGVTQTPRYLIKTRGQQVTLSCSPISGHRSVSWYQQTPGQGLQFLFEYFSETQRNKGNFPGRFSGRQFSNSRSEMNVSTLELGDSALYLCASSIGQGAGELFFGEGSRLTVL.

The chain links TRBV7-9 to TRBJ1-2, with D tentatively TRBD1 (6 bases). Between the trimmed V and J ends, which lost 5 bases and 11 bases, there was a span of 12 bases. CDR1 SEHNR and CDR2 FQNEAQ come from the germline V gene (reference sequence). The CDR3 has 11 residues. CDR3 nucleotides: TGTGCCAGCAGCGCGGGACATTATTACACCTTC. It is translated as CASSAGHYYTF.

This clone was seen just once. This chain connects TRBV7-9 to TRBJ2-5, with no clear D. The CDR3 extends over 14 amino acids. CDR1 and CDR2 (germline): SEHNR, FQNEAQ (reference sequence). V was trimmed by 5 bases and J by 5 bases, leaving 15 bases between them. The CDR3 sequence is CASSPYYMGETQYF. CDR3 bases: TGTGCCAGCAGCCCTTACTACATGGGGGAGACCCAGTACTTC.

There are a few counts of this clone. The V call is TRBV9, the J call TRBJ1-2, with D unclear. Trimming pared 0 bases from V and 2 bases from J, leaving 8 bases between. Germline-derived CDR1 and CDR2 are SGDLS and YYNGEE. This CDR3 comprises 14 residues. Written as DNA, the CDR3 is TGTGCCAGCAGCGTAGCTTCACAGAACTATGGCTACACCTTC. Its protein product is CASSVASQNYGYTF.

This clone was recorded a few times. This chain uses TRBV5-6 with TRBJ1-5; TRBD1 matches at 8 bases. The junction had 4 bases not matched to a gene; V was cut back by 2 bases and J by 6 bases. Germline loops: CDR1 SGHDT, CDR2 YYEEEE. The CDR3 totals 14 residues. In nucleotides, the CDR3 is TGTGCCAGCAGCTTTGGACAGGGTGGTCAGCCCCAGCATTTT. This codes for CASSFGQGGQPQHF.

V and J are TRBV27 and TRBJ2-7, with TRBD2 as a possible D gene (6 bases). From germline, CDR1 is MNHEY and CDR2 SMNVEV (reference sequence). This CDR3 is built from 13 residues. The V gene lost 2 bases and the J gene lost 6 bases, with 11 bases spanning the gap. The CDR3 nucleotides are TGTGCCAGCAGTTTAGGCGGGGTTCGCGAGCAGTACTTC. As protein: CASSLGGVREQYF.

The chain uses TRBV4-2 and TRBJ2-2; D tentatively fits TRBD1 or TRBD2 (5 bases each). Germline CDR1 is LGHNA and CDR2 is YNFKEQ. Trimming took 1 base from V and 6 from J, leaving 12 bases between them. The CDR3 extends over 15 amino acids. CDR3 DNA: TGTGCCAGCAGCCAAGCCGAGGGGCAGGCCGGGGAGCTGTTTTTT. This sequence encodes CASSQAEGQAGELFF.

This clone has only a few counts. This chain links TRBV6-1 with TRBJ1-5; D gene uncertain. This CDR3 is built from 14 residues. Germline V gene data show CDR1 as MNHNS and CDR2 as SASEGT. V was clipped by 7 bases and J by 0 bases, with 10 bases between them. The CDR3 region is CASMDLTSNQPQHF. The CDR3 DNA sequence: TGTGCCAGCATGGATCTTACTAGCAATCAGCCCCAGCATTTT.

The V gene is TRBV7-6, the J gene TRBJ2-3; TRBD1 or TRBD2 may be the D gene (7 bases each). The CDR3 is made up of 16 amino acids. Trimming shortened V by 1 base and J by 6 bases, and 17 bases separated the two germline ends. The germline V gene has CDR1 SGHVS and CDR2 FNYEAQ. CDR3 amino acids: CASSLGGGTAFDTQYF. CDR3 coding DNA: TGTGCCAGCAGCTTAGGGGGAGGGACAGCTTTCGATACGCAGTATTTT.

V gene TRBV4-1 combines with J gene TRBJ2-3; D unclear. Germline CDR1 and CDR2: MGHRA and YSYEKL. With 8 bases removed from V and 4 bases from J, the gap between germline ends came to 13 bases. This CDR3 comprises 13 residues. The CDR3, as DNA: TGCGCCAGCGCCGTGAGTTTTGCAGATACGCAGTATTTT. Translating it yields CASAVSFADTQYF.

The chain carries TRBV10-3 and TRBJ1-3; maybe TRBD1 (5 bases). The V end was cut by 4 bases, the J end by 2 bases, with 18 bases between. The germline V gene has CDR1 ENHRY and CDR2 SYGVKD. The CDR3 totals 17 residues. CDR3: CAISVNPPSRAGNTIYF. The CDR3, as DNA: TGTGCCATCAGTGTGAACCCACCCTCCAGGGCTGGAAACACCATATATTTT.